Reported below is one T cell receptor (beta chain). The antigen is undetermined. The source of the sample is a study of cytomegalovirus exposure and HLA in healthy donors. The CDR3 has 17 residues. V shed 7 bases, J shed 0 bases, and the junction held 10 bases outside the gene matches. From germline, CDR1 is LNHDA and CDR2 SQIVND (reference sequence). Likely unrecorded immune exposures existed in these nominally healthy donors. Amplification used 60 Vbeta primers and 13 Jbeta primers. Assay used: immunoSEQ multiplex PCR; TCRdb lists only in-frame clones, some missing. The table records more than 150,000 clones, more than 65% of them present only once. Study-wide findings and caveats: About 87% or about 30% of the time was how often most TCR beta V segments were productive, according to an earlier analysis. Cytomegalovirus association was listed for about 160 TCR beta chains.

This chain connects TRBV19 to TRBJ2-1; TRBD2 agrees at 9 bases. Sequences were obtained from PBMCs. The clonotype originates from a girl aged 2 to 10 in good health and CMV-seropositive. CDR3 DNA sequence: TGTGCCAGTACCCCAGGTCTAGCGGGGAACTCCTACAATGAGCAGTTCTTC. This encodes CASTPGLAGNSYNEQFF.